This T cell receptor beta chain came from a study of CD8 T cells in Susac syndrome. TCR beta sequencing covered blood CD8+ and CD4+ T cells. Relapsing-remitting disease, either stable or active, was present in the treatment-naive patients who were the multiple sclerosis controls. Both CD4+ and CD8+ T cells were negatively isolated, and TEMRA cells underwent FACS enrichment. The junction had 4 bases not matched to a gene; V was cut back by 0 bases and J by 6 bases. The CDR3 is 15 amino acids. The germline V gene has CDR1 SGDLS and CDR2 YYNGEE. Random hexamers served to reverse transcribe roughly 0.45 to 1 ug RNA. Amplification of TCR beta CDR3 was carried out by immunoSEQ multiplex PCR, which covered 54 Vbeta and 13 Jbeta segments. TCRdb reanalysed the immunoSEQ multiplex PCR reads using MiXCR and keeps one entry per CDR3 protein. The sample has 150,000 to 250,000 distinct CDR3 sequences, roughly 96% seen once.

The receptor comes from a human donor with multiple sclerosis. The V gene is TRBV9, the J gene TRBJ2-1; 9 bases align to TRBD1. Sequencing input: CD4+ T cells from PBMCs. The DNA for the CDR3 is TGTGCCAGCAGCGTAGAAGGACAGGGGACCAATGAGCAGTTCTTC. Translated: CASSVEGQGTNEQFF.